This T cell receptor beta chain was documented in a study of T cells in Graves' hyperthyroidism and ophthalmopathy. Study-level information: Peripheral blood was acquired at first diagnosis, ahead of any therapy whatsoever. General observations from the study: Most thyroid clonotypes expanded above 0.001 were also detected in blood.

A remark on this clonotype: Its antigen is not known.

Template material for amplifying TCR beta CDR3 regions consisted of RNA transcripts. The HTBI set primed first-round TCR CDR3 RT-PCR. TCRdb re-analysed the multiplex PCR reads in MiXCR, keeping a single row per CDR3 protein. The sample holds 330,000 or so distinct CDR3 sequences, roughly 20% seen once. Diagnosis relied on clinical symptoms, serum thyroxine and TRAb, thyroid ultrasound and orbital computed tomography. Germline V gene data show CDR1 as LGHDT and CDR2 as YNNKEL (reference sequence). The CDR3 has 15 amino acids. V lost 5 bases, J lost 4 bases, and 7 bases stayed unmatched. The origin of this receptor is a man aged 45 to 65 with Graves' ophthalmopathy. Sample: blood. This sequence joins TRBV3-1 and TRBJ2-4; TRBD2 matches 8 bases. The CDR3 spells CASSSKREQKNIQYF. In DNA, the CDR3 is TGTGCCAGCAGCTCTAAGCGGGAGCAAAAAAACATTCAGTACTTC.